This T cell receptor beta chain was captured by sequencing in a study of shared clonotypes between healthy human individuals. Notes on the study in general: The study sampled only blood, and tissue repertoires likely differ. Shared clonotypes across all four donors exceeded non-shared ones in generation probability.

Measured with immunoSEQ multiplex PCR; TCRdb has only the in-frame clones, and not every one. This table has 2 million to 2.5 million clones, 85% to 95% appearing once. Notes on this clone: What it binds is unknown.

Germline-derived CDR1 and CDR2 are SEHNR and FQNEAQ (reference sequence). CDR3 length: 13 residues. Trimming removed 5 bases from V and 5 bases from J, with 12 bases in between. Naive CD8 isolation took CD45RO-negative cells positively selected for CCR7 and excluded terminally differentiated effector memory CD45RA+ cells. Those who donated were healthy HIV-negative adults, with no recent acute infections or vaccinations reported. J is TRBJ1-1 and V is TRBV7-9, with D unresolved. The source of this sequence is a man between 18 and 35 years old in good health. Some clones in this sample may be carry-over from other donors' samples. Sequenced material: naive CD8+ T cells from PBMCs. CDR3 DNA sequence: TGTGCCAGCAGCCCCCACTCGGAGACTGAAGCTTTCTTT. Its translation: CASSPHSETEAFF. The entire variable domain, with the rest obtained from reference TRBV7-9 and TRBJ1-1, is as follows: DTGVSQNPRHKITKRGQNVTFRCDPISEHNRLYWYRQTLGQGPEFLTYFQNEAQLEKSRLLSDRFSAERPKGSFSTLEIQRTEQGDSAMYLCASSPHSETEAFFGQGTRLTVV.